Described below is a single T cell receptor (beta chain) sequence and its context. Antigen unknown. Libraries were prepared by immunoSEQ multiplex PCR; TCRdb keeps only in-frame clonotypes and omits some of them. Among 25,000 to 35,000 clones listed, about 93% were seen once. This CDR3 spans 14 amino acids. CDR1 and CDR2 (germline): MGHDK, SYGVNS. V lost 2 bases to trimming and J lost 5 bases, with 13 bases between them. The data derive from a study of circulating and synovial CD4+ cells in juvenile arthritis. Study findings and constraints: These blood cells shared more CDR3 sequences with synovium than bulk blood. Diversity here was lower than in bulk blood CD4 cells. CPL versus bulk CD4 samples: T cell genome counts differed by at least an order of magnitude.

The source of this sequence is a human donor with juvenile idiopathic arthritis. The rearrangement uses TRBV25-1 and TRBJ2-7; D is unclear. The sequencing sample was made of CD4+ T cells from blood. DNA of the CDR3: TGTGCCAGCAGTGAAATGGCAGGTTCACACGAGCAGTACTTC. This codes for CASSEMAGSHEQYF.